These 31 T cell receptor beta chains came from one sample sequenced in a study of blood T cell repertoires in COVID-19. TCRdb's copy holds only in-frame clones and misses some; the assay was immunoSEQ multiplex PCR. Here the sample spans some 250,000 clones, approximately 83% being singletons. Sequenced: PBMCs or T cells enriched from blood (not recorded which). These receptors originate from a woman aged 40 to 50 with acute COVID-19.

There are a few counts of this clone. At one boundary the junction diverges from the germline segment, which might be a read error. This chain connects TRBV6-1 to TRBJ1-2; 10 nucleotides agree with TRBD1. The CDR3 length is 13 residues. CDR1 is MNHNS, CDR2 SASEGT, per germline. The CDR3 reads CASREDRGQGYTF. The DNA of the CDR3 is TGTGCCAGCAGAGAAGACAGGGGGCAAGGCTACACCTTC.

This clone has only one observation. The CDR3 bases are TGTGCCAGCACCATGGCAGGGGATCAAGAGACCCAGTACTTC. Amino acid sequence: CASTMAGDQETQYF. V is TRBV5-4 and J is TRBJ2-5; tentative D call: TRBD1 (6 bases). The CDR3 covers 14 residues. CDR1 and CDR2 from the germline V gene are SGHNT and YYREEE (reference sequence). V dropped 6 bases and J dropped 2 bases, with 14 bases sitting between them.

The chain links TRBV7-2 to TRBJ1-1, with 7 bases lining up with TRBD1. The CDR3 length is 14 residues. The germline CDR1 and CDR2 sequences are SGHTA and FQGNSA. J was trimmed by 4 bases and V by 4 bases; bases with no gene match: 6. The CDR3 DNA reads TGTGCCAGCAGCTCAAAGACAGGGTTCACTGAAGCTTTCTTT. As protein: CASSSKTGFTEAFF.

The chain employs TRBV7-2 and TRBJ2-3, with 8 bases identical to TRBD2. The V segment lost 5 bases and the J segment 3 bases; nucleotides outside the gene matches: 7. The CDR3 contains 15 residues. From germline, CDR1 is SGHTA and CDR2 FQGNSA. CDR3 coding DNA: TGTGCCAGCAGCATAGGGGTAGCGGGAACAGATACGCAGTATTTT. It codes for CASSIGVAGTDTQYF.

The chain links TRBV15 to TRBJ1-5; no clear D gene. The CDR3 extends over 14 amino acids. The germline V and J ends were trimmed by 3 bases and 2 bases, with 8 bases remaining between them. The V gene's germline CDR1 is LNHNV and CDR2 YYDKDF (reference sequence). The CDR3 DNA follows: TGTGCCACCAGCAGTCCACGGGGCAATCAGCCCCAGCATTTT. Protein product: CATSSPRGNQPQHF. The entire variable domain, with the rest obtained from reference TRBV15 and TRBJ1-5, is as follows: DAMVIQNPRYQVTQFGKPVTLSCSQTLNHNVMYWYQQKSSQAPKLLFHYYDKDFNNEADTPDNFQSRRPNTSFCFLDIRSPGLGDTAMYLCATSSPRGNQPQHFGDGTRLSIL.

The count of this clone is one. V is TRBV11-2 and J is TRBJ1-1, with unresolved D. The germline gives CDR1 SGHAT, CDR2 FQNNGV. Trimming removed 6 bases at V and 1 base at J, with 9 bases between. The CDR3 is 13 residues long. The CDR3 region is CASRSSGNTEAFF. CDR3 nucleotides: TGTGCCAGCAGGTCGTCAGGGAACACTGAAGCTTTCTTT. Full variable domain (rest looked up from reference TRBV11-2 and TRBJ1-1): EAGVAQSPRYKIIEKRQSVAFWCNPISGHATLYWYQQILGQGPKLLIQFQNNGVVDDSQLPKDRFSAERLKGVDSTLKIQPAKLEDSAVYLCASRSSGNTEAFFGQGTRLTVV.

The CDR3: CASSTEREKFYEQYF. CDR3 coding DNA: TGTGCCAGTAGTACGGAGCGGGAGAAGTTCTACGAGCAGTACTTC. The rearrangement links TRBV19 to TRBJ2-7; 8 bases are a match to TRBD2. The CDR3 spans 15 residues. Germline CDR1 and CDR2: LNHDA and SQIVND (reference sequence). Losses at the gene ends were 4 bases for V and 3 bases for J; bases not matched to a gene: 8.

This chain connects TRBV5-1 to TRBJ1-2; D ambiguous. Germline lookup yields CDR1 SGHRS and CDR2 YFSETQ. V was pared by 0 bases and J by 4 bases, with 4 bases between. CDR3 length equals 12 residues. In DNA form, the CDR3 reads TGCGCCAGCAGCTTGGGCAGCTATGGCTACACCTTC. This gives the protein CASSLGSYGYTF.

The CDR3 here is CASSPGTGGSGNTIYF. The DNA for the CDR3 is TGTGCCAGCAGCCCCGGGACAGGGGGTTCAGGAAACACCATATATTTT. This chain uses TRBV7-6 with TRBJ1-3; 11 positions agree with TRBD1. Losses at the gene ends were 5 bases for V and 4 bases for J; bases not matched to a gene: 7. The CDR3 runs 16 residues. Germline V gene sequence: CDR1 SGHVS, CDR2 FNYEAQ.

The chain links TRBV18 to TRBJ2-2; TRBD2 agrees at 9 bases. Germline V gives CDR1 KGHSH, CDR2 LQKENI. V was clipped by 4 bases and J by 2 bases; unmatched bases: 5. The CDR3 contains 16 residues. CDR3 nucleotide sequence: TGTGCCAGCTCACTACTAGCGGGCGTCAACACCGGGGAGCTGTTTTTT. This codes for CASSLLAGVNTGELFF. Full variable domain (outside the CDR3, taken from reference TRBV18 and TRBJ2-2): NAGVMQNPRHLVRRRGQEARLRCSPMKGHSHVYWYRQLPEEGLKFMVYLQKENIIDESGMPKERFSAEFPKEGPSILRIQQVVRGDSAAYFCASSLLAGVNTGELFFGEGSRLTVL.

This chain joins TRBV13 and TRBJ2-7; either TRBD1 or TRBD2 may fit D (6 bases each). V was shortened by 10 bases and J by 7 bases, with 23 bases between the two germline ends. Germline V gene sequence: CDR1 PRHDT, CDR2 FYEKMQ (reference sequence). CDR3 length: 14 residues. The CDR3 DNA is TGTGCCACCAGGAGGGGGTTGGACAGCCTGGAGCAGTACTTC. Translation: CATRRGLDSLEQYF. Based on the CDR3 plus reference TRBV13 and TRBJ2-7, the full variable domain is AAGVIQSPRHLIKEKRETATLKCYPIPRHDTVYWYQQGPGQDPQFLISFYEKMQSDKGSIPDRFSAQQFSDYHSELNMSSLELGDSALYFCATRRGLDSLEQYFGPGTRLTVT.

The rearrangement joins TRBV5-6 to TRBJ2-1; no definite D call. The CDR3 spans 16 residues. Germline CDR1 SGHDT, CDR2 YYEEEE. V lost 1 base to trimming and J lost 2 bases, with 13 bases between them. The CDR3 nucleotides read TGTGCCAGCAGCTTGAGTGTAGAAGTTACCTACAATGAGCAGTTCTTC. Its translation: CASSLSVEVTYNEQFF.

The V and J genes are TRBV18 and TRBJ2-7, with D possibly TRBD1 on 6 matching bases. V was pared by 2 bases and J by 4 bases, with 9 bases between. CDR1 is KGHSH, CDR2 LQKENI, per germline. There are 13 residues in the CDR3. The CDR3 reads CASSPLTGYEQYF. CDR3 nucleotides: TGTGCCAGCTCACCATTGACAGGTTACGAGCAGTACTTC.

This clone has only one observation. This sequence joins TRBV5-1 and TRBJ1-3, with TRBD1 matching 7 bases. The length of the CDR3 is 13 residues. Per germline, CDR1 SGHRS and CDR2 YFSETQ. The trim removed 4 bases at V and 8 bases at J, leaving 6 bases unmatched. In DNA form, the CDR3 reads TGCGCCAGCAGCAGAGACAGGGAAGACACCATATATTTT. Amino acid sequence: CASSRDREDTIYF.

The gene calls are TRBV15 and TRBJ2-3; D is possibly TRBD2 (6 bases). This CDR3 is 15 amino acids long. CDR1 and CDR2 (germline): LNHNV, YYDKDF (reference sequence). Trimming cost V 8 bases and J 0 bases, with 15 bases left between them. CDR3 bases: TGTGCCACCGCAGTGTCCGGGACTAGCACAGATACGCAGTATTTT. Translating gives CATAVSGTSTDTQYF.

The V gene is TRBV4-1, the J gene TRBJ2-7; maybe TRBD2 (5 bases). Trimming removed 5 bases at V and 1 base at J, with 12 bases between. The CDR3 contains 14 residues. Per germline, CDR1 MGHRA and CDR2 YSYEKL. The CDR3 protein is CASSDVGVSYEQYF. The DNA for the CDR3 is TGCGCCAGCAGCGACGTGGGAGTGTCCTACGAGCAGTACTTC.

The V gene is TRBV4-1, the J gene TRBJ2-1, with 11 bases identical to TRBD2. Germline CDR1 reads MGHRA; CDR2 reads YSYEKL. J was trimmed by 4 bases and V by 2 bases; bases with no gene match: 10. The CDR3 sequence is 18 residues long. This CDR3 is CASSQTALGLAEYNEQFF. CDR3 sequence (DNA): TGCGCCAGCAGCCAAACTGCATTGGGACTAGCGGAGTACAATGAGCAGTTCTTC.

The chain links TRBV4-1 to TRBJ2-5, with TRBD2 as a possible D gene (6 bases). V was shortened by 4 bases and J by 0 bases, with 12 bases between the two germline ends. CDR3 size: 15 residues. Germline lookup yields CDR1 MGHRA and CDR2 YSYEKL. The CDR3: CASSLSGPDQETQYF. The CDR3 DNA reads TGCGCCAGCAGCCTCAGCGGGCCGGACCAAGAGACCCAGTACTTC.

This chain uses TRBV5-4 with TRBJ1-2, with TRBD1 as a possible D gene (6 bases). This CDR3 is 14 amino acids long. Germline V CDR1 and CDR2: SGHNT, YYREEE (reference sequence). Trimming took off 0 bases at V and 5 bases at J, with 11 bases between the two ends. The CDR3 nucleotides read TGTGCCAGCAGCTTGGCTGTAACAGGGTATGGCTACACCTTC. Translation gives CASSLAVTGYGYTF.

The chain carries TRBV11-2 and TRBJ2-7, with D possibly matching TRBD2 (5 bases). This CDR3 region has 16 residues. The V end was cut by 5 bases, the J end by 0 bases, with 17 bases between. Per germline, CDR1 SGHAT and CDR2 FQNNGV. CDR3 DNA sequence: TGTGCCAGCAGCAGCCTACGTAGCGCCAACTCCTACGAGCAGTACTTC. It translates to CASSSLRSANSYEQYF.

The chain recombines TRBV29-1 with TRBJ2-3; 10 bases align to TRBD2. Germline CDR1 and CDR2: SQVTM and ANQGSEA. The CDR3 covers 14 residues. Trimming at V came to 5 bases and at J to 5 bases, leaving 7 bases not matched to a gene. The CDR3 nucleotides are TGCAGCGTTTCTAGCGGGAGAGAGTTAGATACGCAGTATTTT. This translates into CSVSSGRELDTQYF.

The rearrangement links TRBV19 to TRBJ1-1, with D possibly matching TRBD1 (5 bases). Trimming shortened V by 7 bases and J by 7 bases, and 16 bases separated the two germline ends. The germline V gene has CDR1 LNHDA and CDR2 SQIVND (reference sequence). The CDR3 extends over 13 amino acids. CDR3 coding DNA: TGTGCCAGTACCCCATTGGCAGGGTTTGAAGCTTTCTTT. Its translation: CASTPLAGFEAFF. Using reference TRBV19 and TRBJ1-1 for the parts outside the CDR3, the full variable domain is DGGITQSPKYLFRKEGQNVTLSCEQNLNHDAMYWYRQDPGQGLRLIYYSQIVNDFQKGDIAEGYSVSREKKESFPLTVTSAQKNPTAFYLCASTPLAGFEAFFGQGTRLTVV.

This chain uses TRBV10-2 with TRBJ1-1; D gene uncertain. The CDR3 runs to 11 residues. Germline lookup yields CDR1 WSHSY and CDR2 SAAADI. V was clipped by 5 bases and J by 2 bases, with 3 bases between them. The CDR3, as DNA: TGCGCCAGCAGTCATAACACTGAAGCTTTCTTT. It codes for CASSHNTEAFF.

This chain joins TRBV19 and TRBJ2-5; 8 bases are a match to TRBD2. The germline gives CDR1 LNHDA, CDR2 SQIVND (reference sequence). This CDR3 has 16 residues. J was trimmed by 2 bases and V by 5 bases; bases with no gene match: 10. CDR3 sequence reads: CASSAHLAGGQETQYF. For the CDR3, the DNA is TGTGCCAGTAGTGCTCACCTAGCGGGCGGTCAAGAGACCCAGTACTTC.

The J gene is TRBJ2-1, the V gene TRBV6-4; the match to TRBD2 covers 15 bases. CDR1 and CDR2 (germline): MRHNA, SNTAGT. J lost 11 bases, V lost 0 bases, and 8 bases had no gene match. This CDR3 is built from 17 residues. The CDR3 DNA follows: TGTGCCAGCAGTGACTCGTTTACAGGACTAGCGGGAGGGAAGCAGTTCTTC. This codes for CASSDSFTGLAGGKQFF.

The rearrangement uses TRBV3-1 (or the pseudogene TRBV3-2) and TRBJ2-3; D perhaps matches TRBD2 (6 bases). CDR1 is LGHDT, CDR2 YNNKEL, per germline (reference sequence). The CDR3 has 15 residues. V was pared by 0 bases and J by 1 base, with 8 bases between. In nucleotides, the CDR3 is TGTGCCAGCAGCCAAGAGGTAGCGGGCACAGATACGCAGTATTTT. This translates into CASSQEVAGTDTQYF.

The rearrangement joins TRBV10-3 to TRBJ2-3; 7 bases map to TRBD1. CDR3 size: 13 residues. Trimming removed 10 bases from V and 2 bases from J; junction bases left unmatched: 6. Germline CDR1 ENHRY, CDR2 SYGVKD. CDR3: CATLDRNTDTQYF. The CDR3 nucleotides are TGTGCCACCCTGGACAGGAACACAGATACGCAGTATTTT.

The chain joins TRBV15 to TRBJ2-2, with TRBD2 as a possible D gene (5 bases). Trimming cost V 11 bases and J 7 bases, with 20 bases left between them. Germline lookup yields CDR1 LNHNV and CDR2 YYDKDF (reference sequence). The length of the CDR3 is 14 residues. CDR3 DNA sequence: TGTGCCTCCGGGATGGGAAGGTTGGGCGGGGAGCTGTTTTTT. It is translated as CASGMGRLGGELFF. The full variable domain, completed using reference TRBV15 and TRBJ2-2, is DAMVIQNPRYQVTQFGKPVTLSCSQTLNHNVMYWYQQKSSQAPKLLFHYYDKDFNNEADTPDNFQSRRPNTSFCFLDIRSPGLGDTAMYLCASGMGRLGGELFFGEGSRLTVL.

This clone has only one observation. This chain uses TRBV11-3 with TRBJ2-1; 9 bases map to TRBD1. CDR1 and CDR2 (germline): SGHNT, YENEEA. J gave up 6 bases and V 1 base, and 10 bases lay outside the gene matches. The CDR3 length is 17 residues. This chain's CDR3 is CASSLVPIQGASNEQFF. The CDR3 bases are TGTGCCAGCAGCTTAGTCCCCATACAGGGGGCTAGCAATGAGCAGTTCTTC.

The rearrangement links TRBV9 to TRBJ1-2, with 7 bases lining up with TRBD1. The germline gives CDR1 SGDLS, CDR2 YYNGEE. Trimming cost V 3 bases and J 3 bases; bases outside gene matches: 8. This CDR3 comprises 15 residues. DNA for the CDR3: TGTGCCAGCAGCGGGTACAGGGGTCGGGACTATGGCTACACCTTC. This gives the protein CASSGYRGRDYGYTF.

The chain employs TRBV19 and TRBJ2-1; D possibly corresponds to TRBD2 (6 bases). Germline CDR1 is LNHDA and CDR2 is SQIVND (reference sequence). The CDR3 covers 11 residues. With 7 bases removed from V and 8 bases from J, the gap between germline ends came to 9 bases. CDR3 residues: CASTAGHEQFF. In DNA form, the CDR3 reads TGTGCCAGTACCGCGGGACATGAGCAGTTCTTC.